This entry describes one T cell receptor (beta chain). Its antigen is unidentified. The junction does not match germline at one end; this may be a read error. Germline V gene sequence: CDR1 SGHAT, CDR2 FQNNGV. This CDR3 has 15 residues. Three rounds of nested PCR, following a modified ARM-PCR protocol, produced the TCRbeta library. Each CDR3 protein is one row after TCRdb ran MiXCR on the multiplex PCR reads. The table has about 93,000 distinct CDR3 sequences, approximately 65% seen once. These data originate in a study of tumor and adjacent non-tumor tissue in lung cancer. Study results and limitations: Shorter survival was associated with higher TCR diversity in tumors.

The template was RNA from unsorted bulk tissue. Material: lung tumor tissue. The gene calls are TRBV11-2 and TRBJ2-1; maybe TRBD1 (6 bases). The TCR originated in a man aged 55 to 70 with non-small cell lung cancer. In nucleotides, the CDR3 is TGTGCCAGCAGTCCGCACCAGGGGATGAGGGATGAGCTGTTCTTC. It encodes CASSPHQGMRDELFF.